What follows describes a single T cell receptor beta chain. Its antigen is as yet unknown. The data were taken from a study of vaccination and CD4 T cells after COVID-19. Across the study: Overlapping peptides covering the spike proteins of SARS-CoV-2, HCoV-NL63, HCoV-OC43 and HCoV-229E were added to stimulate cells. General study findings and limits: Convalescent patients had a median around 89% of reactive clones appearing only post-vaccination.

Sequenced with the Oncomine TCR Beta short-read assay was DNA taken from cultured CD4+ T cells. From the PCR reads, TCRdb called clonotypes with MiXCR, one entry per CDR3 protein. In the table there are under 15,000 distinct CDR3 sequences, approximately 56% of which are singletons. Treatment described: roughly ten-day PBMC culture with coronavirus spike peptide pools or control peptides (ViraFEST assay). There were positive PCR dates ranging from March to December 2020, all predating US Alpha, Beta and Delta variants. From the roughly ten-day cultures, CD4+ T cells were isolated by negative selection. Germline trimming cut 6 bases from V and 7 bases from J; bases unmatched to any gene: 14. The CDR3 has 17 amino acids. Germline CDR1 reads MNHNS; CDR2 reads SASEGT.

The chain has TRBV6-1 and TRBJ2-5, with 13 bases aligning to TRBD2. The TCR comes from a human donor who had recovered from COVID-19. Sample: CD4+ T cells from blood, cultured in vitro. CDR3 amino acids: CASSPQGTSGVWGTQYF. DNA for the CDR3: TGTGCCAGCAGCCCGCAAGGGACTAGCGGGGTCTGGGGGACCCAGTACTTC.